The 18 T cell receptor beta chains in this list originate from one sample, sequenced in a study of molecular identifiers for immune sequencing clone quantification. MiXCR, applied by TCRdb to the PCR reads, yields one record per CDR3 protein. The repertoire holds under 800,000 distinct CDR3 sequences, with 25% as singletons. Sequencing input: naive CD8+ T cells from blood, with Jurkat cell RNA spiked in. As to subset: FACS-sorted CD8+CD4-CCR7+CD45RA+ naive T cells. These receptor sequences come from a human donor in good health. Some libraries in this study had Jurkat cell RNA spiked in.

This clonotype has more than one count but fewer than ten. The CDR3 spells CASSFLIRTEAFF. The CDR3 DNA follows: TGTGCCAGCAGTTTCCTGATTAGGACTGAAGCTTTCTTT. The rearrangement uses TRBV28 and TRBJ1-1; D is unresolved. V dropped 3 bases and J dropped 5 bases, with 10 bases sitting between them. Germline V gene sequence: CDR1 MDHEN, CDR2 SYDVKM. The CDR3 sequence is 13 residues long.

This clonotype was detected a few times. V gene TRBV5-1 combines with J gene TRBJ2-3; a possible D gene is TRBD1 (5 bases). Trimming cost V 6 bases and J 2 bases, with 13 bases left between them. The CDR3 runs to 14 residues. Germline CDR1 reads SGHRS; CDR2 reads YFSETQ. CDR3 amino acids: CASTGQDTTDTQYF. The CDR3 nucleotides read TGCGCCAGCACCGGACAAGATACCACAGATACGCAGTATTTT.

The chain is built from TRBV12-3 or TRBV12-4 and TRBJ2-1; 8 bases agree with TRBD2. There are 15 residues in the CDR3. V lost 1 base, J lost 5 bases, and 4 bases stayed unmatched. CDR3 residues: CASSLGAGENNEQFF. Written as DNA, the CDR3 is TGTGCCAGCAGTTTAGGAGCGGGGGAAAACAATGAGCAGTTCTTC.

This clonotype was counted at least ten times. The CDR3 region has the DNA TGTGCCAGCAGTCCCGTGGGGAGTGGCAATCAGCCCCAGCATTTT. It specifies CASSPVGSGNQPQHF. V and J are TRBV12-3 or TRBV12-4 and TRBJ1-5; D remains unclear. This CDR3 region has 15 residues. Trimming cost V 5 bases and J 2 bases, with 13 bases left between them.

This clonotype was observed a few times. The chain combines TRBV4-2 with TRBJ2-1, with D perhaps TRBD2 (5 bases). CDR1 is LGHNA and CDR2 is YNFKEQ in the germline V gene. This CDR3 is built from 14 residues. V lost 1 base and J 4 bases, leaving 8 bases between the germline ends. The chain's CDR3 is CASSQVGIYNEQFF. CDR3 nucleotide sequence: TGTGCCAGCAGCCAAGTCGGGATATACAATGAGCAGTTCTTC.

The sample holds many counts of this clonotype. The chain is built from TRBV4-3 and TRBJ2-7, with TRBD1 matching 8 bases. Germline-derived CDR1 and CDR2 are LGHNA and YSLEER. This CDR3 comprises 14 residues. The ends lost 3 bases at V and 4 bases at J; junction bases unmatched: 5. CDR3 region: CASSQIQGGYEQYF. CDR3 nucleotide sequence: TGCGCCAGCAGCCAGATACAGGGGGGATACGAGCAGTACTTC.

With regard to this clonotype: The CDR3 end shows no conserved phenylalanine or tryptophan, and so a read error is likely. The genes are TRBV2 and TRBJ1-1, with 7 bases aligning to TRBD1. The junction had 11 bases not matched to a gene; V was cut back by 7 bases and J by 3 bases. The germline V gene has CDR1 SNHLY and CDR2 FYNNEI. The CDR3 has 15 residues. Written as DNA, the CDR3 is TGTGCCAGCACTACACTGGACAGGCTGGACACTGAAGCTTTCCTT. Protein product: CASTTLDRLDTEAFL.

As regards this clonotype: A read error may explain this, as a much larger clone is one base away. The chain has TRBV28 and TRBJ2-4, with 9 bases lining up with TRBD2. Germline V gene lookup returns CDR1 MDHEN and CDR2 SYDVKM. The CDR3 contains 16 residues. The CDR3 here is CAGSHLAGFAKNIQYF. CDR3 DNA: TGTGCCGGCAGTCACCTAGCGGGATTTGCCAAAAACATTCAGTACTTC.

This clonotype was seen repeatedly, ten times or more. The CDR3 region is CASSLWPGTDTQYF. The CDR3 coding sequence is TGTGCCAGCAGCTTGTGGCCGGGCACAGATACGCAGTATTTT. The J gene is TRBJ2-3, the V gene TRBV5-5; D unclear. The germline V gene encodes CDR1 SGHKS and CDR2 YYEKEE (reference sequence). The V and J ends lost 1 base and 1 base respectively, with 7 bases between them. The CDR3 is 14 amino acids.

This clonotype has ten or more counts. At one boundary the junction diverges from the germline segment, which might be a read error. The chain has TRBV12-3 or TRBV12-4 and TRBJ2-1; TRBD1 aligns across 9 bases. CDR3 size: 12 residues. CDR3 in amino acids: CASSSGDRVLAF. As DNA, the CDR3 is TGTGCCAGCAGCAGCGGGGACAGGGTCCTAGCCTTC.

On this clonotype itself: Germline and junction disagree at one end, which may indicate a read error. CDR3 in amino acids: CARSPTFGGTEAFF. The CDR3 DNA reads TGTGCCCGCAGCCCCACTTTTGGGGGCACTGAAGCTTTCTTT. The chain employs TRBV7-2 and TRBJ1-1; a weak D match, TRBD1 (5 bases). Germline V gene sequence: CDR1 SGHTA, CDR2 FQGNSA. This CDR3 comprises 14 residues.

The chain has TRBV20-1 and TRBJ2-7; the D is unclear. This CDR3 spans 13 amino acids. The germline gives CDR1 DFQATT, CDR2 SNEGSKA (reference sequence). V gave up 3 bases and J gave up 6 bases, with 15 bases separating them. The CDR3 nucleotides are TGCAGTGCTAGCGCGACGGTACCCGGCGAGCAGTACTTC. This codes for CSASATVPGEQYF.

This clonotype showed up many times. This rearrangement joins TRBV19 to TRBJ1-1, with 7 bases identical to TRBD1. Trimming removed 5 bases from V and 4 bases from J; junction bases left unmatched: 16. This CDR3 is built from 17 residues. CDR1 is LNHDA and CDR2 is SQIVND in the germline V gene (reference sequence). This CDR3 reads CASSDRRGGGGATEAFF. As DNA, the CDR3 is TGTGCCAGTAGTGACAGGCGAGGGGGCGGAGGAGCCACTGAAGCTTTCTTT.

As for this clonotype: This may arise from a read error, as a much more abundant clone is one base away. This chain connects TRBV27 to TRBJ1-1; the D gene is possibly TRBD1 (6 bases). Germline CDR1 and CDR2: MNHEY and SMNVEV (reference sequence). The CDR3 contains 14 residues. The chain's CDR3 is CASSLLQGNAEAFF. CDR3 in DNA: TGTGCCAGCAGTTTATTGCAGGGGAACGCTGAAGCTTTCTTT.

Worth noting for this clonotype: A much larger clone is a single base away; this may be a read error. This chain's CDR3 is CASSPLESGSYEQCF. The CDR3 DNA sequence: TGCGCCAGCAGCCCGCTGGAGAGTGGGTCCTACGAGCAGTGCTTC. The gene calls are TRBV5-1 and TRBJ2-7; D uncertain. Germline V gives CDR1 SGHRS, CDR2 YFSETQ. The CDR3 length is 15 residues.

Concerning this clonotype: One end of the junction varies from germline; a read error may be responsible. V gene TRBV7-9 combines with J gene TRBJ2-4; a weak D match, TRBD2 (6 bases). The germline V gene encodes CDR1 SEHNR and CDR2 FQNEAQ (reference sequence). This CDR3 comprises 13 residues. CDR3 nucleotides: TGTGCCAGCGGCTTAGCGGTTGAAGGGGTTGAGTACTTC. It specifies CASGLAVEGVEYF.

This clonotype showed up just a few times. The CDR3 protein is CASSFGTRGGHEQFF. The DNA for the CDR3 is TGTGCCAGCAGTTTCGGGACTAGGGGAGGACATGAGCAGTTCTTC. The chain combines TRBV27 with TRBJ2-1; 8 bases map to TRBD2. V trimming: 3 bases; J trimming: 8 bases; junction bases outside the gene matches: 9. CDR3 length: 15 amino acids. CDR1 and CDR2 from the germline V gene are MNHEY and SMNVEV (reference sequence).

The rearrangement joins TRBV12-3 or TRBV12-4 to TRBJ1-2; 9 bases map to TRBD1. V shed 5 bases, J shed 7 bases, and the junction held 11 bases outside the gene matches. The CDR3 runs 15 residues. The CDR3 spells CASSAWTGEQTGYTF. CDR3 in DNA: TGTGCCAGCAGTGCTTGGACAGGGGAGCAGACTGGCTACACCTTC.